The rows below give T cell receptor beta chains drawn from one sample of a study of CD8 T cells in ankylosing spondylitis. MiXCR, run by TCRdb on the 5' RACE reads, gives a single entry per CDR3 protein. The sample records about 42,000 distinct CDR3 sequences, 4% being singletons. Sequenced sample: blood, either unsorted or a sorted T cell fraction (not recorded which). The receptors stem from a female donor with ankylosing spondylitis or in good health (not recorded which). The CDR3 runs from the conserved cysteine through the conserved F or W. The order of the fields is V gene, clone size, D gene, J gene, CDR3 protein, CDR3 DNA. The D gene is left open where the match is weak. Size is stated for part of the rows, as once, few or many counts, or as a class when the clone is expanded.

TRBV9	many	.	TRBJ1-1	CASSVEASNTEAFF	TGTGCCAGCAGCGTAGAGGCGAGTAACACTGAAGCTTTCTTT
TRBV9	.	TRBD1	TRBJ2-7	CASSTSGTGGDEQYF	TGTGCCAGCAGCACGTCCGGGACAGGGGGCGACGAGCAGTACTTC
TRBV9	many	TRBD1	TRBJ2-7	CASSVWDGQGYEQYF	TGTGCCAGCAGCGTATGGGATGGACAGGGTTACGAGCAGTACTTC
TRBV9	many	TRBD2	TRBJ2-3	CASSSGTSGFPDTQYF	TGTGCCAGCAGCTCCGGGACTAGCGGGTTTCCAGATACGCAGTATTTT
TRBV9	.	TRBD1	TRBJ2-2	CASRTTGGRNTGELFF	TGTGCCAGCAGGACGACAGGGGGGAGAAACACCGGGGAGCTGTTTTTT
TRBV9	many	TRBD1	TRBJ2-1	CASSVDTGTGFDEQFF	TGTGCCAGCAGCGTCGACACCGGGACAGGGTTTGATGAGCAGTTCTTC
TRBV15	many	TRBD1	TRBJ1-4	CATSRPGQGVVKLFF	TGTGCCACCAGCAGGCCCGGACAGGGGGTAGTAAAACTGTTTTTT
TRBV9	many	.	TRBJ2-2	CASSGEPRRGVLPGELFF	TGTGCCAGCAGCGGAGAACCTCGAAGGGGCGTACTTCCCGGGGAGCTGTTTTTT
TRBV9	many	.	TRBJ2-7	CASSPPGTATSLSF	TGTGCCAGCAGCCCACCCGGGACGGCGACTAGTTTGTCCTTC
TRBV9	many	.	TRBJ2-7	CASSVGGGRSEQYF	TGTGCCAGCAGCGTAGGGGGCGGTCGGAGCGAGCAGTACTTC
TRBV9	many	.	TRBJ2-1	CASSVGGRGTYNEQFF	TGTGCCAGCAGCGTAGGTGGGAGGGGGACCTACAATGAGCAGTTCTTC
TRBV9	.	TRBD2	TRBJ2-7	CASSVAAGGPYEQYF	TGTGCCAGCAGCGTAGCAGCGGGGGGACCCTACGAGCAGTACTTC
TRBV9	many	.	TRBJ2-1	CASSVGVEALNEQFF	TGTGCCAGCAGCGTAGGGGTTGAAGCTTTGAATGAGCAGTTCTTC
TRBV9	few	.	TRBJ2-3	CASSVQPNPDTQYF	TGTGCCAGCAGCGTACAGCCTAACCCAGATACGCAGTATTTT
TRBV9	many	.	TRBJ2-3	CASSRRSEDTQYF	TGTGCCAGCAGCCGTAGATCAGAAGATACGCAGTATTTT
TRBV9	many	.	TRBJ2-7	CASSLHSAALLRDEQYF	TGTGCCAGCAGCCTCCATTCAGCGGCGTTACTTCGGGACGAGCAGTACTTC
TRBV9	many	.	TRBJ2-2	CASLDKNTGELFF	TGTGCCAGCCTCGACAAGAACACCGGGGAGCTGTTTTTT
TRBV9	once	TRBD1	TRBJ2-2	CTSSIRTGRTGELFF	TGTACCAGCAGCATCCGGACAGGGAGGACCGGGGAGCTGTTTTTT
TRBV9	.	TRBD1	TRBJ2-5	CASSAPRGNRGETQYF	TGTGCCAGCAGCGCCCCCCGGGGGAACAGGGGGGAGACCCAGTACTTC
TRBV9	few	TRBD1	TRBJ2-5	CASSPRTGSDWETQYF	TGTGCCAGCAGCCCCCGGACAGGGAGCGATTGGGAGACCCAGTACTTC
TRBV9	many	.	TRBJ2-7	CASSVADSSYEQYF	TGTGCCAGCAGCGTAGCCGACAGTTCCTACGAGCAGTACTTC
TRBV9	many	TRBD1	TRBJ1-4	CASSAQGPQGKLFF	TGTGCCAGCAGCGCACAGGGGCCACAAGGGAAACTGTTTTTT
TRBV9	many	.	TRBJ1-6	CASSPSSSYNSPLHF	TGTGCCAGCAGCCCCTCGAGCTCCTATAATTCACCCCTCCACTTT
TRBV9	many	.	TRBJ2-7	CASSVATSHEQYF	TGTGCCAGCAGCGTAGCTACTAGTCACGAGCAGTACTTC
TRBV9	many	TRBD2	TRBJ2-7	CASSVASGGPYEQYF	TGTGCCAGCAGCGTAGCTAGCGGGGGGCCCTACGAGCAGTACTTC
TRBV9	many	.	TRBJ2-1	CASSVERTRTNEQFF	TGTGCCAGCAGCGTAGAAAGGACTCGGACCAATGAGCAGTTCTTC
TRBV9	many	.	TRBJ1-2	CASSVAVQGFGYGYTF	TGTGCCAGCAGCGTAGCTGTACAGGGCTTTGGGTATGGCTACACCTTC
TRBV9	few	.	TRBJ2-2	CASSVGQVYTGELFF	TGTGCCAGCAGCGTAGGTCAGGTTTACACCGGGGAGCTGTTTTTT
TRBV9	many	TRBD2	TRBJ2-5	CASSPTRGEQETQYF	TGTGCCAGCAGCCCCACTCGGGGGGAGCAAGAGACCCAGTACTTC